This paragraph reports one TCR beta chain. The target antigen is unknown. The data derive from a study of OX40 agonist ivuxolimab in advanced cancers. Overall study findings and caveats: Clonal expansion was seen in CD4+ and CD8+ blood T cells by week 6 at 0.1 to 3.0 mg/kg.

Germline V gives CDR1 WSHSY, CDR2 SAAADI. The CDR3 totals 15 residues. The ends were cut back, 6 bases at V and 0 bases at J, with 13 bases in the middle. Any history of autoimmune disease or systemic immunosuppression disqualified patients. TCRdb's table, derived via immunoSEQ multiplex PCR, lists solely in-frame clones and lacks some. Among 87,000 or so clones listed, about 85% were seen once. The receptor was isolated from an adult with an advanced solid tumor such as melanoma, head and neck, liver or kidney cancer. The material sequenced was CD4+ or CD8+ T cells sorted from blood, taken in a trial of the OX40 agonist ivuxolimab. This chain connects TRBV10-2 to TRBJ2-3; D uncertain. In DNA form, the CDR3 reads TGCGCCAGCAGCCCAAGACCCCGGAGCACAGATACGCAGTATTTT. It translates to CASSPRPRSTDTQYF.